These 2 T cell receptor beta chains came from one sample sequenced in a study of T cell responses to AZD1222 COVID-19 vaccine. Data came from immunoSEQ multiplex PCR; TCRdb stores just in-frame clones and leaves some out. The top ten clones hold around 1.6% of a sample with about 130,000 clones, approximately 91% of them seen once. This specimen was peripheral blood, taken on day 0 of AZD1222 vaccination. Every receptor here comes from an adult in good health.

CDR3 in DNA: TGTGCCAGCAGGGTAGGCTCCTACAATGAGCAGTTCTTC. Translated: CASRVGSYNEQFF. The chain is built from TRBV27 and TRBJ2-1; D uncertain. This CDR3 comprises 13 residues. Germline-derived CDR1 and CDR2 are MNHEY and SMNVEV (reference sequence). Trimming cost V 6 bases and J 0 bases, with 6 bases left between them.

The chain has TRBV12-3 or TRBV12-4 and TRBJ1-2, with TRBD1 identical over 8 bases. The CDR3 runs to 12 residues. V dropped 7 bases and J dropped 8; count of bases not matched to a gene: 6. The CDR3: CASNLQGAGYTF. The CDR3 DNA reads TGTGCCAGCAACCTCCAGGGGGCGGGCTACACCTTC.